This entry describes one T cell receptor beta chain. Its antigen target is currently unknown. Per-base quality was not reported, and no clone a single base away is much larger than it. Library preparation employed the immunoSEQ multiplex PCR assay. TCRdb limited this immuneACCESS table to in-frame rearrangements with V and J called. A share of clones is missing; checked studies link under half to unresolved V genes, and the rest is unexplained. This sample is represented by over 40,000 clones; around nine tenths of them were singletons. Under 45% of the sample comes from the top ten. This sample is drawn from a study of control samples from healthy donors and cancer patients (dated by TCRdb to the early 2020s). This TCR was sampled from a man over 45 with head and neck cancer. The sample consisted of PBMCs.

The DNA is as follows: TGTGCCAGTAGTATAGTAGAGCTAGGGGGTGAGCCTAATGAAAAACTGTTTTTT. The resulting protein is CASSIVELGGEPNEKLFF. The chain joins TRBV19 to TRBJ1-4; the best D guess is TRBD1, with 6 bases matching. Spanning cysteine to phenylalanine, the CDR3 consists of 18 amino acids. Just the 54-base CDR3 DNA is kept, in frame starting at base 1. The germline ends are 18 bases apart after V is trimmed by 1 base and J by 3 bases. Per the germline V gene (reference sequence), LNHDA is the CDR1 and SQIVND is the CDR2.